These 31 T cell receptor beta chains came from one sample sequenced in a study of blood T cell repertoires in COVID-19. The data were produced by immunoSEQ multiplex PCR, yet TCRdb's version contains in-frame clones alone and is incomplete. Among around 190,000 clones listed, 86% were seen once. The sample consisted of peripheral blood. These receptors were obtained from a man aged 45 to 65 with active or convalescent COVID-19.

The J gene is TRBJ2-5, the V gene TRBV28; D may be TRBD2 (7 bases). CDR3 size: 12 residues. The V gene lost 7 bases and the J gene lost 4 bases, with 10 bases spanning the gap. Germline assignment: CDR1 MDHEN and CDR2 SYDVKM. CDR3 residues: CASTGGPETQYF. In DNA, the CDR3 is TGTGCCAGCACCGGGGGGCCAGAGACCCAGTACTTC.

The rearrangement links TRBV9 to TRBJ2-3, with 8 nucleotides matching TRBD2. This CDR3 is built from 14 residues. Germline V gene lookup returns CDR1 SGDLS and CDR2 YYNGEE. The V and J ends lost 5 bases and 2 bases, in that order; junction bases with no gene match: 4. DNA of the CDR3: TGTGCCAGCAGGCGGGGGGAAATCACAGATACGCAGTATTTT. Amino acid sequence: CASRRGEITDTQYF.

This sequence joins TRBV9 and TRBJ1-4; 9 bases fit TRBD1. The V gene end was trimmed by 4 bases and the J gene end by 8 bases; junction bases not matched to a gene: 6. The germline V gene has CDR1 SGDLS and CDR2 YYNGEE. The CDR3 has 14 amino acids. The CDR3 here is CASSMDRGGEKLFF. The CDR3 nucleotides are TGTGCCAGCAGCATGGACAGGGGTGGCGAAAAACTGTTTTTT.

V is TRBV25-1 and J is TRBJ1-2; 7 positions agree with TRBD1. The CDR3 loop spans 16 amino acids. V dropped 5 bases and J dropped 1; count of bases not matched to a gene: 10. Germline CDR1 MGHDK, CDR2 SYGVNS. This CDR3 is CASSPGQAPYNYGYTF. CDR3 coding DNA: TGTGCCAGCAGTCCTGGACAGGCCCCCTATAACTATGGCTACACCTTC.

This clone appeared a single time. This chain joins TRBV18 and TRBJ1-2; 9 bases are shared with TRBD1. CDR1 and CDR2 from the germline V gene are KGHSH and LQKENI. There are 16 residues in the CDR3. Trimming removed 3 bases from V and 2 bases from J; junction bases left unmatched: 7. The CDR3 protein is CASSPRLGQGNYGYTF. CDR3 nucleotide sequence: TGTGCCAGCTCACCTCGGCTCGGACAGGGGAACTATGGCTACACCTTC. Full variable domain (remainder filled in from reference TRBV18 and TRBJ1-2): NAGVMQNPRHLVRRRGQEARLRCSPMKGHSHVYWYRQLPEEGLKFMVYLQKENIIDESGMPKERFSAEFPKEGPSILRIQQVVRGDSAAYFCASSPRLGQGNYGYTFGSGTRLTVV.

The rearrangement joins TRBV7-9 to TRBJ2-1; perhaps TRBD2 as D (6 bases). The germline V and J ends were trimmed by 5 bases and 4 bases, with 15 bases remaining between them. This CDR3 spans 15 amino acids. From germline, CDR1 is SEHNR and CDR2 FQNEAQ (reference sequence). As DNA, the CDR3 is TGTGCCAGCAGCCCACCAGGAGGGCTTTACAATGAGCAGTTCTTC. Translation gives CASSPPGGLYNEQFF.

The genes are TRBV7-7 and TRBJ2-2; tentatively, D is TRBD1 (5 bases). CDR3 length: 15 residues. Between the trimmed V and J ends, which lost 1 base and 7 bases, there was a span of 13 bases. Germline assignment: CDR1 SSHAT and CDR2 FNYEAQ (reference sequence). The CDR3 here is CASSLDGAVGGELFF. The CDR3 coding sequence is TGTGCCAGCAGCTTAGATGGGGCCGTCGGCGGGGAGCTGTTTTTT.

This chain uses TRBV7-3 with TRBJ2-1; TRBD1 aligns across 7 bases. The CDR3 length is 14 residues. Per the germline V gene, CDR1 is SGHTA and CDR2 is FQGTGA. Trimming removed 1 base from V and 6 bases from J; junction bases left unmatched: 3. This CDR3 reads CASSLRGQFNEQFF. The CDR3 coding sequence is TGTGCCAGCAGCTTAAGGGGACAGTTCAATGAGCAGTTCTTC.

This clone was recorded only once. The chain couples TRBV30 to TRBJ2-2, with 9 bases identical to TRBD1. Germline V lookup: CDR1 GTSNPN, CDR2 SVGIG (reference sequence). The CDR3 extends over 14 amino acids. V dropped 4 bases and J dropped 6; count of bases not matched to a gene: 6. The CDR3 nucleotides read TGTGCCTGGAAGGGACAGGGAGGGGCCGGGGAGCTGTTTTTT. Translated, it gives CAWKGQGGAGELFF.

The V and J genes are TRBV12-3 or TRBV12-4 and TRBJ1-5; 7 bases map to TRBD1. Trimming removed 5 bases from V and 11 bases from J; junction bases left unmatched: 3. This CDR3 has 11 residues. CDR3 sequence: CASSIQGTQHF. CDR3 sequence (DNA): TGTGCCAGCAGTATACAGGGGACCCAGCATTTT.

This chain connects TRBV2 to TRBJ1-1; D might be TRBD1 (5 bases). The CDR3 covers 14 residues. The V gene's germline CDR1 is SNHLY and CDR2 FYNNEI. Between the trimmed V and J ends, which lost 4 bases and 5 bases, there was a span of 14 bases. The CDR3 coding sequence is TGTGCCAGCAGTGGGGGCAGGGCTTTAACTGAAGCTTTCTTT. Translated, it gives CASSGGRALTEAFF.

A few counts support this clone. V is TRBV7-2 and J is TRBJ2-7; D is perhaps TRBD2 (6 bases). CDR1 and CDR2 (germline): SGHTA, FQGNSA. The V end lost 1 base, the J end lost 10 bases, and 8 bases lay between the germline ends. The CDR3 has 11 amino acids. The CDR3 DNA is TGTGCCAGCAGCTTAGAGACTAGTCAGTACTTC. Protein sequence: CASSLETSQYF.

The rearrangement joins TRBV18 to TRBJ1-3; D gene unclear. CDR1 KGHSH and CDR2 LQKENI come from the germline V gene. Trimming stripped 4 bases from V and 0 bases from J, with 10 bases between. This CDR3 region has 15 residues. The CDR3 reads CASSLTVLSGNTIYF. In DNA, the CDR3 is TGTGCCAGCTCACTTACAGTCCTCTCTGGAAACACCATATATTTT. The complete variable domain, with remaining parts taken from reference TRBV18 and TRBJ1-3, reads NAGVMQNPRHLVRRRGQEARLRCSPMKGHSHVYWYRQLPEEGLKFMVYLQKENIIDESGMPKERFSAEFPKEGPSILRIQQVVRGDSAAYFCASSLTVLSGNTIYFGEGSWLTVV.

The chain links TRBV2 to TRBJ2-3; 12 bases are shared with TRBD2. CDR3 length equals 16 residues. The V gene's germline CDR1 is SNHLY and CDR2 FYNNEI. V shed 7 bases and J 6 bases; nucleotides not matched to a gene: 11. The CDR3 DNA reads TGTGCCAGCACCTCTAGGACTAGCGGGGTGGGGGATACGCAGTATTTT. The encoded protein is CASTSRTSGVGDTQYF.

The gene calls are TRBV7-2 and TRBJ2-5, with TRBD1 matching over 8 bases. Losses at the gene ends were 5 bases for V and 5 bases for J; bases not matched to a gene: 7. Germline V gene lookup returns CDR1 SGHTA and CDR2 FQGNSA. CDR3 length: 14 amino acids. The CDR3 loop reads CASSVDRDDETQYF. CDR3 DNA: TGTGCCAGCAGCGTGGACAGGGATGATGAGACCCAGTACTTC.

V gene TRBV9 combines with J gene TRBJ2-1; 7 positions match TRBD2. Germline V CDR1 and CDR2: SGDLS, YYNGEE. V was clipped by 0 bases and J by 7 bases; unmatched bases: 4. The CDR3 runs to 14 residues. The CDR3 is CASSVDYSGNEQFF. In DNA, the CDR3 is TGTGCCAGCAGCGTAGACTATAGCGGGAATGAGCAGTTCTTC.

This sequence joins TRBV24-1 and TRBJ2-7; tentatively, D is TRBD1 (6 bases). Looked up from germline, CDR1 is KGHDR and CDR2 is SFDVKD. The V gene lost 3 bases and the J gene lost 5 bases, with 13 bases spanning the gap. The CDR3 has 14 amino acids. DNA for the CDR3: TGTGCCACCAGTGATGCCAGGGGACGCCACGAGCAGTACTTC. Encoded protein: CATSDARGRHEQYF.

This clone was seen a single time. This specimen includes other DNA sequences encoding the same CDR3. CDR3 DNA sequence: TGCGCCAGCAGCTTGGGGACAGGGGGAAATGGCTACACCTTC. Translation: CASSLGTGGNGYTF. The chain uses TRBV5-1 and TRBJ1-2; 10 positions match TRBD1. CDR3 length: 14 amino acids. The V gene's germline CDR1 is SGHRS and CDR2 YFSETQ. Losses at the gene ends were 0 bases for V and 6 bases for J; bases not matched to a gene: 2.

The rearrangement joins TRBV6-5 to TRBJ2-7; D is perhaps TRBD2 (5 bases). The CDR3 is 14 residues long. In germline, CDR1 is MNHEY, CDR2 SVGAGI. Trimming left V 2 bases short and J 2 bases short, with 10 bases between. The CDR3 DNA reads as TGTGCCAGCAGTTACGGCTACGGGGCCTACGAGCAGTACTTC. This translates into CASSYGYGAYEQYF.

The rearrangement links TRBV29-1 to TRBJ1-5; 8 nucleotides match TRBD1. The V segment lost 4 bases and the J segment 6 bases; nucleotides outside the gene matches: 5. The CDR3 consists of 13 residues. Germline CDR1 SQVTM, CDR2 ANQGSEA. The CDR3 loop is CSVAGGLSQPQHF. The CDR3 DNA sequence: TGCAGCGTTGCAGGGGGCTTAAGTCAGCCCCAGCATTTT.

This clone was picked up a small number of times. CDR3 protein: CASSILESSYNEQFF. The DNA for the CDR3 is TGTGCCAGCAGCATATTAGAGAGCTCCTACAATGAGCAGTTCTTC. The chain joins TRBV3-1 (or the pseudogene TRBV3-2) to TRBJ2-1; unclear D gene. V was cut by 5 bases and J by 0 bases, with 11 bases left in between. The CDR3 sequence is 15 residues long. Germline V CDR1 and CDR2: LGHDT, YNNKEL (reference sequence).

The V gene is TRBV5-1, the J gene TRBJ2-5, with D perhaps matching TRBD2 (5 bases). Germline values: CDR1 SGHRS, CDR2 YFSETQ. The CDR3 loop spans 14 amino acids. Trimming shortened V by 6 bases and J by 1 base, and 13 bases separated the two germline ends. The CDR3: CASTSGNLQETQYF. The CDR3 DNA reads TGCGCCAGCACCTCGGGGAACCTCCAAGAGACCCAGTACTTC.

The chain links TRBV29-1 to TRBJ2-4, with a weak D call TRBD2 (5 bases). The CDR3 contains 16 residues. The V end was cut by 1 base, the J end by 1 base, with 14 bases between. Germline V gives CDR1 SQVTM, CDR2 ANQGSEA. CDR3 amino acids: CSVEVAQERAKNIQYF. The DNA for the CDR3 is TGCAGCGTTGAAGTGGCCCAGGAGCGGGCCAAAAACATTCAGTACTTC.

J is TRBJ2-5 and V is TRBV11-2; 10 nucleotides match TRBD1. The CDR3 length is 18 residues. V lost 5 bases and J lost 2; bases outside the gene matches: 14. CDR1 SGHAT and CDR2 FQNNGV come from the germline V gene. CDR3 loop: CASSTSTGTGANQETQYF. The CDR3 bases are TGTGCCAGCAGCACCTCCACCGGGACAGGGGCAAATCAAGAGACCCAGTACTTC.

The gene calls are TRBV4-3 and TRBJ1-1; D not certain. Trimming removed 0 bases from V and 11 bases from J, with 10 bases in between. There are 12 residues in the CDR3. Germline lookup yields CDR1 LGHNA and CDR2 YSLEER. The DNA of the CDR3 is TGCGCCAGCAGCCAAGATCAAGACTCGGCTTTCTTT. As protein: CASSQDQDSAFF.

A few counts support this clone. V and J are TRBV27 and TRBJ2-7; TRBD2 matches 10 bases. V lost 1 base and J lost 2; bases outside the gene matches: 5. Per germline, CDR1 MNHEY and CDR2 SMNVEV (reference sequence). This CDR3 is 16 amino acids long. Here the CDR3 reads CASSLLRTSGAYEQYF. The CDR3 DNA reads TGTGCCAGCAGTTTATTGCGGACTAGCGGTGCCTACGAGCAGTACTTC.

V is TRBV6-1 and J is TRBJ2-3; the D gene is possibly TRBD1 (5 bases). V lost 4 bases to trimming and J lost 0 bases, with 17 bases between them. Germline CDR1 and CDR2: MNHNS and SASEGT. The CDR3 is made up of 17 amino acids. Here the CDR3 DNA reads TGTGCCAGCAGTGCAATAGACAGCTCTACTAGCACAGATACGCAGTATTTT. Protein product: CASSAIDSSTSTDTQYF.

A remark on this clone: Other DNA sequences in the same sample also yield this CDR3. The chain links TRBV5-4 to TRBJ1-1, with 7 positions matching TRBD1. V lost 4 bases, J lost 1 base, and 10 bases stayed unmatched. The CDR3 extends over 16 amino acids. CDR1 is SGHNT and CDR2 is YYREEE in the germline V gene (reference sequence). CDR3 sequence reads: CASSPTPGQRNTEAFF. The DNA of the CDR3 is TGTGCCAGCAGCCCGACCCCGGGACAGAGGAACACTGAAGCTTTCTTT.

In nucleotides, the CDR3 is TGTGCCACCAGTGATTTGAGGACAGGGGCGCCCCACATCACCGGGGAGCTGTTTTTT. Amino acid sequence: CATSDLRTGAPHITGELFF. The chain employs TRBV24-1 and TRBJ2-2; TRBD1 aligns across 9 bases. The CDR3 covers 19 residues. V lost 0 bases, J lost 4 bases, and 11 bases stayed unmatched. The germline V gene encodes CDR1 KGHDR and CDR2 SFDVKD.

The chain joins TRBV27 to TRBJ1-4, with 7 positions matching TRBD1. J lost 8 bases, V lost 4 bases, and 13 bases had no gene match. CDR3 length: 16 amino acids. Germline V lookup: CDR1 MNHEY, CDR2 SMNVEV (reference sequence). The CDR3 reads CASSSRTGGGSEKLFF. The CDR3 coding sequence is TGTGCCAGCAGTTCCAGGACAGGAGGGGGTTCCGAAAAACTGTTTTTT.

The rearrangement uses TRBV7-7 and TRBJ2-1; D is possibly TRBD2 (6 bases). The CDR3 is made up of 16 amino acids. The V gene's germline CDR1 is SSHAT and CDR2 FNYEAQ (reference sequence). With 2 bases removed from V and 6 bases from J, the gap between germline ends came to 17 bases. CDR3 sequence (DNA): TGTGCCAGCAGCTTATTCGGTCCCGGGGGTTGCAATGAGCAGTTCTTC. Amino acids: CASSLFGPGGCNEQFF.